These 27 T cell receptor beta chains share one sample of origin, sequenced in a study of T cells in Graves' hyperthyroidism and ophthalmopathy. Amplification targeted TCR beta CDR3 regions from RNA transcripts. TCR CDR3 underwent first-round RT-PCR with the HTBI primer set. TCRdb re-derived calls from the multiplex PCR reads in MiXCR, one entry per CDR3 protein. This sample carries 500,000 to 800,000 distinct CDR3 sequences, roughly 45% of them seen once, and the ten largest clones take under 8.5%. The specimen was peripheral blood or thyroid tissue (not recorded which). These receptor sequences come from an adult man with Graves' disease, either hyperthyroidism or ophthalmopathy (not recorded which).

This chain uses TRBV20-1 with TRBJ2-2; 9 bases align to TRBD1. V trimming: 1 base; J trimming: 3 bases; junction bases outside the gene matches: 9. The CDR3 loop spans 17 amino acids. Germline CDR1 DFQATT, CDR2 SNEGSKA (reference sequence). CDR3 region: CSARVAQGAMDTGELFF. The DNA for the CDR3 is TGCAGTGCTAGAGTTGCACAGGGGGCGATGGACACCGGGGAGCTGTTTTTT.

The chain joins TRBV9 to TRBJ1-1; 10 nucleotides line up with TRBD1. Trimming removed 4 bases from V and 10 bases from J; junction bases left unmatched: 10. Germline loops: CDR1 SGDLS, CDR2 YYNGEE. CDR3 size: 14 residues. CDR3 protein: CASSPGAGQGRAFF. The CDR3 DNA is TGTGCCAGCAGCCCGGGCGCGGGACAGGGGAGAGCTTTCTTT.

Worth noting for this clonotype: The conserved final phenylalanine or tryptophan is absent from the CDR3, which likely points to a read error. CDR3 coding DNA: TGTGCCAGCACCCGAAATAATGAAAAACTGTTTCTT. It encodes CASTRNNEKLFL. The genes are TRBV9 and TRBJ1-4; D unresolved. The germline V and J ends were trimmed by 6 bases and 4 bases, with 7 bases remaining between them. Germline CDR1 and CDR2: SGDLS and YYNGEE. The length of the CDR3 is 12 residues.

V is TRBV9 and J is TRBJ1-3, with 8 nucleotides matching TRBD1. Germline lookup yields CDR1 SGDLS and CDR2 YYNGEE. V gave up 4 bases and J gave up 8 bases; unmatched junction bases: 5. The CDR3 has 13 amino acids. The CDR3 sequence: CASSPGGSDTIYF. The CDR3 DNA sequence: TGTGCCAGCAGCCCAGGGGGCTCGGACACCATATATTTT.

This clonotype has ten or more counts. The J gene is TRBJ1-5, the V gene TRBV7-2; D ambiguous. The germline V and J ends were trimmed by 1 base and 6 bases, with 7 bases remaining between them. The CDR3 has 13 amino acids. Germline loops: CDR1 SGHTA, CDR2 FQGNSA. Here the CDR3 DNA reads TGTGCCAGCAGCTTAGGGATTGGTCAGCCCCAGCATTTT. Protein product: CASSLGIGQPQHF.

This clonotype showed up just a few times. The chain is built from TRBV6-1 and TRBJ2-5; TRBD2 matches 7 bases. Germline values: CDR1 MNHNS, CDR2 SASEGT. With V trimmed by 1 base and J by 4 bases, 6 bases remained unmatched. The CDR3 contains 15 residues. This chain's CDR3 is CASSEGLGGGETQYF. The CDR3 DNA follows: TGTGCCAGCAGTGAAGGGCTGGGCGGGGGAGAGACCCAGTACTTC.

This clonotype was seen a few times. The genes are TRBV10-3 and TRBJ2-6, with TRBD2 identical over 12 bases. V trimming: 3 bases; J trimming: 0 bases; junction bases outside the gene matches: 9. The germline CDR1 and CDR2 sequences are ENHRY and SYGVKD. The CDR3 contains 20 residues. The CDR3 region has the DNA TGTGCCATCAGTGAAACTAGCGGGGGGCGATTTCTCTCTGGGGCCAACGTCCTGACTTTC. Residues: CAISETSGGRFLSGANVLTF.

This clonotype was detected only a few times. The J gene is TRBJ2-7, the V gene TRBV20-1; TRBD1 matches 9 bases. V gave up 8 bases and J gave up 5 bases; unmatched junction bases: 7. From germline, CDR1 is DFQATT and CDR2 SNEGSKA (reference sequence). The CDR3 extends over 12 amino acids. The CDR3 nucleotides read TGCAGTCCCCGGGACAGGGCCGACGAGCAGTACTTC. Translating gives CSPRDRADEQYF.

This clonotype came up many times. This sequence joins TRBV2 and TRBJ1-2; D is ambiguous. The CDR3 has 14 amino acids. The germline CDR1 and CDR2 sequences are SNHLY and FYNNEI. Trimming removed 3 bases at V and 0 bases at J, with 8 bases between. CDR3 sequence reads: CASSDLSPNYGYTF. CDR3 bases: TGTGCCAGCAGTGACCTATCCCCTAACTATGGCTACACCTTC.

The genes are TRBV7-9 and TRBJ1-3; D is uncertain. The CDR3 is made up of 14 amino acids. Germline CDR1 reads SEHNR; CDR2 reads FQNEAQ (reference sequence). CDR3 nucleotide sequence: TGTATCAGCAGCTTCGGAGTCTCTGGAAACACCATATATTTT. It yields the protein CISSFGVSGNTIYF.

This chain connects TRBV15 to TRBJ2-7; no clear D. CDR1 and CDR2 from the germline V gene are LNHNV and YYDKDF (reference sequence). V dropped 1 base and J dropped 13 bases, with 17 bases sitting between them. The CDR3 length is 13 residues. In DNA, the CDR3 is TGTGCCACCAGCAGAGGGGCTGGGTTCGGTGAATACTTC. This encodes CATSRGAGFGEYF.

Notes on this clonotype: The CDR3 ends on some other residue instead of the conserved phenylalanine or tryptophan, so this is likely a read error. It is unclear where the CDR3 begins or ends on the DNA, so no DNA is shown, and the CDR3 is as TCRdb lists it. This chain links TRBV29-1 with TRBJ1-4; the table's D gene call, TRBD1, was not cross checked with the DNA. From germline, CDR1 is SQVTM and CDR2 ANQGSEA. The CDR3 length is 8 residues, termini included. The CDR3 reads CSVGGQNY.

A remark on this clonotype: A read error may account for a junction end that differs from germline. The V call is TRBV10-3, the J call TRBJ1-1; D might be TRBD1 (6 bases). Per germline, CDR1 ENHRY and CDR2 SYGVKD. The CDR3 is 13 residues long. CDR3 sequence: CASSYSSGVEAFF. The CDR3 nucleotides are TGTGCCAGCAGTTACTCATCAGGGGTTGAAGCTTTCTTT.

The CDR3 region is CSASGTGVQPQHF. CDR3 coding DNA: TGCAGTGCTTCCGGGACAGGGGTTCAGCCCCAGCATTTT. The chain carries TRBV20-1 and TRBJ1-5; TRBD1 matches at 10 bases. The CDR3 runs 13 residues. V trimming: 5 bases; J trimming: 6 bases; junction bases outside the gene matches: 4. The germline gives CDR1 DFQATT, CDR2 SNEGSKA (reference sequence).

This clonotype was seen a handful of times. This chain joins TRBV19 and TRBJ2-6; D gene unclear. The CDR3 has 15 residues. Germline V gene lookup returns CDR1 LNHDA and CDR2 SQIVND (reference sequence). Trimming stripped 9 bases from V and 3 bases from J, with 15 bases between. CDR3 sequence reads: CASSPPGRGANVLTF. The CDR3 DNA follows: TGTGCCAGCTCACCACCGGGTCGTGGGGCCAACGTCCTGACTTTC.

J is TRBJ1-3 and V is TRBV20-1, with D perhaps TRBD1 (6 bases). This CDR3 has 14 residues. The germline V and J ends were trimmed by 5 bases and 4 bases, with 15 bases remaining between them. CDR1 is DFQATT and CDR2 is SNEGSKA in the germline V gene (reference sequence). This CDR3 reads CSAGGPTGGNTIYF. The CDR3 nucleotides read TGCAGTGCTGGTGGTCCCACAGGGGGAAACACCATATATTTT.

The V gene is TRBV20-1, the J gene TRBJ2-5, with no clear D. CDR3 length equals 13 residues. Germline CDR1 DFQATT, CDR2 SNEGSKA (reference sequence). The CDR3 sequence is CSWRPAVQETQYF. The CDR3 DNA reads as TGCAGCTGGCGTCCGGCAGTCCAAGAGACCCAGTACTTC.

The chain couples TRBV12-3 or TRBV12-4 to TRBJ2-7, with 11 bases fitting TRBD2. This CDR3 is built from 17 residues. V shed 4 bases, J shed 0 bases, and the junction held 8 bases outside the gene matches. CDR3 nucleotide sequence: TGTGCCAGCAGTTCCCTAGCGGGAGGCCCCAGCTCCTACGAGCAGTACTTC. Translating it yields CASSSLAGGPSSYEQYF.

The CDR3 loop reads CASSAGGGPKAFF. In nucleotides, the CDR3 is TGTGCCAGCAGTGCAGGGGGGGGGCCAAAAGCTTTCTTT. J is TRBJ1-1 and V is TRBV11-3; 7 bases align to TRBD1. The CDR3 length is 13 residues. V gave up 6 bases and J gave up 9 bases; unmatched junction bases: 10. The germline CDR1 and CDR2 sequences are SGHNT and YENEEA.

Ten or more counts support this clonotype. V gene TRBV3-1 combines with J gene TRBJ1-4; TRBD1 aligns across 8 bases. CDR3 length: 16 amino acids. Trimming took 0 bases from V and 8 from J; bases not matched to a gene: 8. Germline loops: CDR1 LGHDT, CDR2 YNNKEL (reference sequence). In DNA form, the CDR3 reads TGTGCCAGCAGCCAAGAGACCCAGGGGGCAGGCGAAAAACTGTTTTTT. This translates into CASSQETQGAGEKLFF.

This clonotype was counted a few times. V usage is TRBV20-1 and J usage is TRBJ1-1; 8 positions agree with TRBD1. This CDR3 has 11 residues. Germline CDR1 is DFQATT and CDR2 is SNEGSKA (reference sequence). Trimming cost V 7 bases and J 4 bases; bases outside gene matches: 2. The CDR3 sequence is CSGTGGTEAFF. The DNA of the CDR3 is TGCAGTGGAACAGGGGGCACTGAAGCTTTCTTT.

Notes on this clonotype: No conserved phenylalanine or tryptophan ends this CDR3, so it is likely a read error. The chain couples TRBV29-1 to TRBJ1-1, with D maybe TRBD1 (6 bases). CDR3 length: 13 residues. The V gene lost 5 bases and the J gene lost 6 bases, with 16 bases spanning the gap. The germline V gene encodes CDR1 SQVTM and CDR2 ANQGSEA. CDR3 residues: CSVRQTGFAEAFL. CDR3 DNA: TGCAGCGTTCGACAAACAGGGTTCGCTGAAGCTTTCCTT.

This clonotype has just one count. This chain links TRBV2 with TRBJ1-5, with 10 positions matching TRBD1. CDR3 length equals 17 residues. The germline V gene has CDR1 SNHLY and CDR2 FYNNEI. The V segment lost 6 bases and the J segment 2 bases; nucleotides outside the gene matches: 10. Here the CDR3 reads CASRRTGGAKGNQPQHF. The DNA of the CDR3 is TGTGCCAGCAGGAGGACAGGGGGGGCAAAGGGCAATCAGCCCCAGCATTTT.

The V call is TRBV19, the J call TRBJ2-6; maybe TRBD1 (5 bases). The length of the CDR3 is 16 residues. Germline values: CDR1 LNHDA, CDR2 SQIVND (reference sequence). Trimming shortened V by 7 bases and J by 0 bases, and 13 bases separated the two germline ends. The CDR3 region is CASTRTPASGANVLTF. The CDR3 DNA follows: TGTGCCAGTACTAGGACACCGGCCTCTGGGGCCAACGTCCTGACTTTC.

V is TRBV6-1 and J is TRBJ2-7, with TRBD1 matching over 7 bases. The CDR3 runs to 16 residues. With 3 bases clipped from V and 5 bases from J, the junction kept 13 bases outside the gene matches. Germline CDR1 MNHNS, CDR2 SASEGT. CDR3 DNA: TGTGCCAGCAGTGATACGGGACAGCCTTTGTGGAACGAGCAGTACTTC. Amino acid sequence: CASSDTGQPLWNEQYF.

The rearrangement uses TRBV29-1 and TRBJ1-1; D ambiguous. The CDR3 length is 14 residues. Trimming took off 7 bases at V and 6 bases at J, with 21 bases between the two ends. Germline CDR1 SQVTM, CDR2 ANQGSEA. The CDR3 sequence: CSAKGVRMGAEAFF. CDR3 in DNA: TGCAGCGCCAAAGGAGTCCGGATGGGCGCTGAAGCTTTCTTT.

V gene TRBV2 combines with J gene TRBJ1-1; perhaps TRBD1 as D (6 bases). Looked up from germline, CDR1 is SNHLY and CDR2 is FYNNEI. The CDR3 runs to 16 residues. Trimming took off 4 bases at V and 0 bases at J, with 15 bases between the two ends. CDR3 sequence reads: CASSASQGGVNTEAFF. DNA for the CDR3: TGTGCCAGCAGTGCTAGCCAAGGGGGTGTGAACACTGAAGCTTTCTTT.